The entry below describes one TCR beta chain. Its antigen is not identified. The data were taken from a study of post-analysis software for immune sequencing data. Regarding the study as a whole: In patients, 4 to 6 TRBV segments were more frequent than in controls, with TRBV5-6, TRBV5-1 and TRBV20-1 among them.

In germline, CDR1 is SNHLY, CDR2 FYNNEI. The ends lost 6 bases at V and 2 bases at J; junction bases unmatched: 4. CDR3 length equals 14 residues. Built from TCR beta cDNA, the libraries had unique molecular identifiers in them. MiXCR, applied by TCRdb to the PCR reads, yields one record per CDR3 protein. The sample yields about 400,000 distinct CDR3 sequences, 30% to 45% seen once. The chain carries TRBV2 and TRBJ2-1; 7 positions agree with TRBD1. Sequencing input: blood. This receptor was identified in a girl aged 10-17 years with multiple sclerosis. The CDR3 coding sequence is TGTGCCAGCAGCAAGCAGGGGGCCTACAATGAGCAGTTCTTC. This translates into CASSKQGAYNEQFF.